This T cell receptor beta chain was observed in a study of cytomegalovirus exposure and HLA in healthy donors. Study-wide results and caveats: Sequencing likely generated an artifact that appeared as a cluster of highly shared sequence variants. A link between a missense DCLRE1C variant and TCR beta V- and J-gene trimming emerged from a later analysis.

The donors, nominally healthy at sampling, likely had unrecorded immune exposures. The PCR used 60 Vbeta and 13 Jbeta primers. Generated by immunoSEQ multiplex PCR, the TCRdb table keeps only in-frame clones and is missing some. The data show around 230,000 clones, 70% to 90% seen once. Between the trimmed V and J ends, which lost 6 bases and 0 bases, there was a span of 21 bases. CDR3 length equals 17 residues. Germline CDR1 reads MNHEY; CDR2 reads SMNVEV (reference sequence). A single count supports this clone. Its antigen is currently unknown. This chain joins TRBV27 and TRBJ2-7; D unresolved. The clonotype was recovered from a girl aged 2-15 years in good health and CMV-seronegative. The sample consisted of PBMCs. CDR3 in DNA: TGTGCCAGCAGCTCCTTACTCGGGTTCCATCACTCCTACGAGCAGTACTTC. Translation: CASSSLLGFHHSYEQYF.